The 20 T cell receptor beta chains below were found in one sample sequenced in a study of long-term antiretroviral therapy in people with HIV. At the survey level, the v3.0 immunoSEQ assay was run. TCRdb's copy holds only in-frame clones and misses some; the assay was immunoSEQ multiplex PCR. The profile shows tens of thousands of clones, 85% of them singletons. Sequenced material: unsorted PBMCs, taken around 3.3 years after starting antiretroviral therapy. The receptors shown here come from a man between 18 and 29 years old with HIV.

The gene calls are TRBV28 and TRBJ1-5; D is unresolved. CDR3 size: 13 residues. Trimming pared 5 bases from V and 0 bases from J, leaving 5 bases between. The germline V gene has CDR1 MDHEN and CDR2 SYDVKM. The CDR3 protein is CASSRYSNQPQHF. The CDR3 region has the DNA TGTGCCAGCAGTCGATATAGCAATCAGCCCCAGCATTTT.

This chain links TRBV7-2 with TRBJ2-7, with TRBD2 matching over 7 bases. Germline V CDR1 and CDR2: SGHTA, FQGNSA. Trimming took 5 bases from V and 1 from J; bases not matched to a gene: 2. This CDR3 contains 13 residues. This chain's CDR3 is CASSRGRSYEQYF. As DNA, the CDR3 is TGTGCCAGCAGCCGCGGGAGATCCTACGAGCAGTACTTC.

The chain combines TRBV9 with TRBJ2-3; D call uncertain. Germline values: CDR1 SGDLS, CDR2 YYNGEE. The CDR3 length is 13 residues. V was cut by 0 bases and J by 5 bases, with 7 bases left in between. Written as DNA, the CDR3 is TGTGCCAGCAGCGTAGATCTGGGAGATACGCAGTATTTT. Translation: CASSVDLGDTQYF.

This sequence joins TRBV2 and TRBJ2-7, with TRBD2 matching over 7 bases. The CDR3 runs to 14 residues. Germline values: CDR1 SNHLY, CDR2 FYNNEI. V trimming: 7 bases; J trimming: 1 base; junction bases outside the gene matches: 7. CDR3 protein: CASTGRRVSYEQYF. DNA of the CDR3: TGTGCCAGCACCGGGAGGAGGGTTTCCTACGAGCAGTACTTC. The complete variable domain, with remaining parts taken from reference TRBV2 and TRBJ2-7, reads EPEVTQTPSHQVTQMGQEVILRCVPISNHLYFYWYRQILGQKVEFLVSFYNNEISEKSEIFDDQFSVERPDGSNFTLKIRSTKLEDSAMYFCASTGRRVSYEQYFGPGTRLTVT.

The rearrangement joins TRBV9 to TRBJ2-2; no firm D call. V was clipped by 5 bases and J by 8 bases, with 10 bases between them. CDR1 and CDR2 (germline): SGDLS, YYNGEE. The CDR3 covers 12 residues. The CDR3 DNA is TGTGCCAGCAGTCCTATCTCTGGGGAGCTGTTTTTT. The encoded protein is CASSPISGELFF. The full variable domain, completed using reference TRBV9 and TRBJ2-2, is DSGVTQTPKHLITATGQRVTLRCSPRSGDLSVYWYQQSLDQGLQFLIQYYNGEERAKGNILERFSAQQFPDLHSELNLSSLELGDSALYFCASSPISGELFFGEGSRLTVL.

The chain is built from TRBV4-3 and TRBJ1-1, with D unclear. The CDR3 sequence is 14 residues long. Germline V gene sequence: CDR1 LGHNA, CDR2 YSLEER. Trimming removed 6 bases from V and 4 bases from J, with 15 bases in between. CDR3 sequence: CASRSMGSGTEAFF. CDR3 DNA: TGCGCCAGCAGGAGTATGGGCAGCGGCACTGAAGCTTTCTTT.

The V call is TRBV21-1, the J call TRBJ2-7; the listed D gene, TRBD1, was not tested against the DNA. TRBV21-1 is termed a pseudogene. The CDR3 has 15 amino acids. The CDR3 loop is CASTQGQGSNNEQYF. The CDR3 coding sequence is TGTGCCAGCACGCAGGGACAGGGGAGTAACAACGAGCAGTACTTC.

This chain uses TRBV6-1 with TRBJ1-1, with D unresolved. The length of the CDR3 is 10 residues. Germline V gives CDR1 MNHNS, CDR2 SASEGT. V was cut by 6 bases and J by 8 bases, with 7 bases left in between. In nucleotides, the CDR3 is TGTGCCAGCAGGGACCTGGAAGCTTTCTTT. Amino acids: CASRDLEAFF.

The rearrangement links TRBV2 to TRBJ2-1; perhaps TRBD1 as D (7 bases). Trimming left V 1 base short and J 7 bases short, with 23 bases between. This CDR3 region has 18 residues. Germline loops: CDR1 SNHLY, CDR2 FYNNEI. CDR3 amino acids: CASSEEGASATSGNEQFF. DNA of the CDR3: TGTGCCAGCAGTGAAGAGGGGGCTAGCGCCACCTCGGGAAATGAGCAGTTCTTC.

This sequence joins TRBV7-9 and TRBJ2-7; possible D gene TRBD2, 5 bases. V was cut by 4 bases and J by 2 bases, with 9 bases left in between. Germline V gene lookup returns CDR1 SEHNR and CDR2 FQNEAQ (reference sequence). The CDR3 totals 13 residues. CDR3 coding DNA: TGTGCCAGCAGCTCCGGACTTGCCTACGAGCAGTACTTC. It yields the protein CASSSGLAYEQYF.

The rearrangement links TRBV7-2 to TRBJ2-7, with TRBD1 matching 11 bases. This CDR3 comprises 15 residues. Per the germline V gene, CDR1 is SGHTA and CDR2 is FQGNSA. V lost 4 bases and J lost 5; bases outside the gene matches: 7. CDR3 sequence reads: CASSSTGTGGNEQYF. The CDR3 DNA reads TGTGCCAGCAGCTCCACCGGGACAGGGGGGAACGAGCAGTACTTC. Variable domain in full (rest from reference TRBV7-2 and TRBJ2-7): GAGVSQSPSNKVTEKGKDVELRCDPISGHTALYWYRQSLGQGLEFLIYFQGNSAPDKSGLPSDRFSAERTGGSVSTLTIQRTQQEDSAVYLCASSSTGTGGNEQYFGPGTRLTVT.

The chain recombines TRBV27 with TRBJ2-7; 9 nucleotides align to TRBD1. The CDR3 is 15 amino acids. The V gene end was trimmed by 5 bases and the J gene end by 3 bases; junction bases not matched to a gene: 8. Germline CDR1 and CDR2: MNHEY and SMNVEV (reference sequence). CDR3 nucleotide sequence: TGTGCCAGCAGTCTCCGGGGGACAGGGTTCTACGAGCAGTACTTC. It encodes CASSLRGTGFYEQYF.

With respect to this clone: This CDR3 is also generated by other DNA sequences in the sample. CDR3 residues: CASSPPRQGAYNEQFF. CDR3 bases: TGCGCCAGCAGCCCCCCAAGACAGGGTGCCTACAATGAGCAGTTCTTC. This chain joins TRBV5-1 and TRBJ2-1, with 7 bases that match TRBD1. CDR3 length equals 16 residues. Germline V gene data show CDR1 as SGHRS and CDR2 as YFSETQ. J lost 2 bases, V lost 4 bases, and 9 bases had no gene match.

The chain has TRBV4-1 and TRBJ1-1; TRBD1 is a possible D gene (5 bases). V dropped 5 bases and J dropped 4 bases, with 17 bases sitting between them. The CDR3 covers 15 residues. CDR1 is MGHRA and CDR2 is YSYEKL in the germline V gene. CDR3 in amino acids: CASSSYWGRGTEAFF. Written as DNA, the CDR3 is TGCGCCAGCAGCTCGTACTGGGGGAGGGGCACTGAAGCTTTCTTT.

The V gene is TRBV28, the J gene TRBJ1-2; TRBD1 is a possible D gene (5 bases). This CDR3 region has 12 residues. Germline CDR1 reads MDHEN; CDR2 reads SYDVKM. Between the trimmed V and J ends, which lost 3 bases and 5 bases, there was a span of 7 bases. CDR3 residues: CASSLGQYGYTF. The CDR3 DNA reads TGTGCCAGCAGTTTGGGGCAGTATGGCTACACCTTC.

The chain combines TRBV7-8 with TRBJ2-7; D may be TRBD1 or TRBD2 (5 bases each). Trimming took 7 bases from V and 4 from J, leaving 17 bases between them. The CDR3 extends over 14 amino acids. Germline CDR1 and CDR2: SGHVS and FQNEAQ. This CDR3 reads CASTSRGETYEQYF. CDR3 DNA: TGTGCCAGCACCAGTAGAGGGGAGACTTACGAGCAGTACTTC. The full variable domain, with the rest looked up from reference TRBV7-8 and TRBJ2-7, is GAGVSQSPRYKVAKRGQDVALRCDPISGHVSLFWYQQALGQGPEFLTYFQNEAQLDKSGLPSDRFFAERPEGSVSTLKIQRTQQEDSAVYLCASTSRGETYEQYFGPGTRLTVT.

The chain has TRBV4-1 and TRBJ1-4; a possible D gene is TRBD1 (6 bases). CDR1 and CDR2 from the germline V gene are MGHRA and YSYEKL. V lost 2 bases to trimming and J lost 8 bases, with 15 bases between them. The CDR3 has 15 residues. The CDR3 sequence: CASSQSYLGGEKLFF. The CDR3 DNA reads TGCGCCAGCAGCCAATCCTACCTAGGGGGGGAAAAACTGTTTTTT.

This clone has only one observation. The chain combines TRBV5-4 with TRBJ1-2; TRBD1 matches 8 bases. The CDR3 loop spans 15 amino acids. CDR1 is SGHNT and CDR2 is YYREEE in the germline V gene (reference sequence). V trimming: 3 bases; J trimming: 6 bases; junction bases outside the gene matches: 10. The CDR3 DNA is TGTGCCAGCAGCTCCTGGACAGGGATGAGCAATGGCTACACCTTC. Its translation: CASSSWTGMSNGYTF.

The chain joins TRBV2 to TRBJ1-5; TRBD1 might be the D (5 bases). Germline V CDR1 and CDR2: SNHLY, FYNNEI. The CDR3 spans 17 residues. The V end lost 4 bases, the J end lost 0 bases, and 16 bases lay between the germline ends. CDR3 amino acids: CASSVSRDRHSNQPQHF. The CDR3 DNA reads TGTGCCAGCAGTGTATCCAGGGACCGTCATAGCAATCAGCCCCAGCATTTT.

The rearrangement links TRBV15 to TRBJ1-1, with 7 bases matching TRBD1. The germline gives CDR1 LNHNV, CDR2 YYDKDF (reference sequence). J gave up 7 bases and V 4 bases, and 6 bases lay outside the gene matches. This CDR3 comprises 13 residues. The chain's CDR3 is CATSTGQSLEAFF. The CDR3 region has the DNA TGTGCCACCAGCACGGGACAGTCTCTTGAAGCTTTCTTT.